The 24 T cell receptor beta chains given below trace back to one sample, sequenced in a study of T cells after yellow fever vaccination. TCRdb independently ran MiXCR on the 5' RACE reads; one entry per CDR3 protein. Among more than 200,000 distinct CDR3 sequences, about 3.7% were seen once, and the ten largest hold around 19%. Sequences were derived from PBMCs, sampled 15 days after the yellow fever booster vaccination. All receptors come from a man aged 18 to 29 who received the YFV17D yellow fever vaccine.

This clonotype was counted ten times or more. CDR3 sequence (DNA): TGTGCCAGCAGTTTTCAGGGTCTCACTGAAGCTTTCTTT. Its protein is CASSFQGLTEAFF. V usage is TRBV12-3 or TRBV12-4 and J usage is TRBJ1-1; the D gene is possibly TRBD1 (5 bases). The CDR3 loop spans 13 amino acids. Trimming removed 3 bases at V and 4 bases at J, with 9 bases between.

There are many counts of this clonotype. The chain combines TRBV7-2 with TRBJ2-5, with TRBD1 matching over 7 bases. CDR3 length: 13 residues. Per germline, CDR1 SGHTA and CDR2 FQGNSA. Trimming cost V 5 bases and J 5 bases; bases outside gene matches: 5. CDR3 residues: CASSGDRGETQYF. DNA of the CDR3: TGTGCCAGCAGCGGGGACAGAGGGGAGACCCAGTACTTC.

This clonotype was recorded many times. This chain uses TRBV4-3 with TRBJ2-4; 7 bases line up with TRBD1. The trim removed 1 base at V and 7 bases at J, leaving 1 base unmatched. CDR1 is LGHNA, CDR2 YSLEER, per germline. CDR3 length: 13 residues. CDR3 loop: CASSQVQGNIQYF. CDR3 DNA: TGCGCCAGCAGCCAAGTACAGGGGAACATTCAGTACTTC.

This clonotype has ten or more counts. The chain joins TRBV12-3 or TRBV12-4 to TRBJ2-3; 15 positions match TRBD2. The CDR3 has 14 residues. Trimming removed 6 bases from V and 11 bases from J; junction bases left unmatched: 6. This chain's CDR3 is CASSPGLAGGKQYF. In nucleotides, the CDR3 is TGTGCCAGCAGCCCGGGACTAGCGGGGGGTAAGCAGTATTTT.

The sample holds many counts of this clonotype. CDR3 protein: CASSLRAGATYEQYV. For the CDR3, the DNA is TGTGCCAGCAGCTTAAGGGCGGGGGCCACCTACGAGCAGTACGTC. This chain uses TRBV7-2 with TRBJ2-7, with D possibly being TRBD2 (7 bases). CDR3 length equals 15 residues. Germline values: CDR1 SGHTA, CDR2 FQGNSA. Trimming left V 2 bases short and J 2 bases short, with 13 bases between.

V gene TRBV12-5 combines with J gene TRBJ1-6; D may be TRBD1 (5 bases). The CDR3 totals 16 residues. Germline CDR1 LGHNT, CDR2 FRNRAP. Trimming stripped 0 bases from V and 10 bases from J, with 16 bases between. The DNA for the CDR3 is TGTGCTAGTGGTTTGGTAGCGGCAGGGCGCCGCTCACCCCTCCACTTT. Translating gives CASGLVAAGRRSPLHF.

The V gene is TRBV18, the J gene TRBJ2-7; 7 nucleotides align to TRBD1. In germline, CDR1 is KGHSH, CDR2 LQKENI. The CDR3 is 15 residues long. The ends lost 1 base at V and 0 bases at J; junction bases unmatched: 3. The CDR3 DNA reads TGTGCCAGCTCACCACAGGGGGCGCGCTCCTACGAGCAGTACTTC. It codes for CASSPQGARSYEQYF.

This clonotype appeared many times. The rearrangement joins TRBV30 to TRBJ1-1, with D hard to call. The germline V and J ends were trimmed by 2 bases and 5 bases, with 15 bases remaining between them. Germline assignment: CDR1 GTSNPN and CDR2 SVGIG (reference sequence). The CDR3 sequence is 14 residues long. The DNA for the CDR3 is TGTGCCTGGAGTTATGGGTATCGGGGAACTGAAGCTTTCTTT. Translation: CAWSYGYRGTEAFF.

This clonotype was seen at least ten times. The chain couples TRBV7-2 to TRBJ2-2; the match to TRBD1 covers 7 bases. The trim removed 4 bases at V and 0 bases at J, leaving 5 bases unmatched. The CDR3 extends over 16 amino acids. Germline V gene lookup returns CDR1 SGHTA and CDR2 FQGNSA. The CDR3 nucleotides are TGTGCCAGCAGCTCCCAGGGGACAGCGAACACCGGGGAGCTGTTTTTT. Translating it yields CASSSQGTANTGELFF.

This clonotype appeared many times. The chain carries TRBV5-1 and TRBJ2-6; 8 bases agree with TRBD1. The CDR3 has 19 residues. Germline assignment: CDR1 SGHRS and CDR2 YFSETQ. J lost 0 bases, V lost 5 bases, and 13 bases had no gene match. CDR3 loop: CASRLGAGGLSSGANVLTF. The CDR3 DNA sequence: TGCGCCAGCAGGCTGGGGGCAGGGGGCTTGAGCTCTGGGGCCAACGTCCTGACTTTC.

This clonotype has a count of ten or more. One junction end disagrees with the germline gene, perhaps due to a read error. The rearrangement joins TRBV7-3 to TRBJ1-1; D not certain. Germline CDR1 reads SGHTA; CDR2 reads FQGTGA. This CDR3 region has 13 residues. The CDR3 spells CASSLTSNTEAFF. Here the CDR3 DNA reads TGCGCCAGCAGCTTGACATCGAACACTGAAGCTTTCTTT. Complete variable domain (other parts from reference TRBV7-3 and TRBJ1-1): GAGVSQTPSNKVTEKGKYVELRCDPISGHTALYWYRQSLGQGPEFLIYFQGTGAADDSGLPNDRFFAVRPEGSVSTLKIQRTERGDSAVYLCASSLTSNTEAFFGQGTRLTVV.

This chain connects TRBV3-1 to TRBJ2-1; D is unclear. Germline V gene sequence: CDR1 LGHDT, CDR2 YNNKEL (reference sequence). The ends were cut back, 7 bases at V and 4 bases at J, with 14 bases in the middle. The CDR3 is made up of 14 amino acids. CDR3 in DNA: TGTGCCAGCACTAAAGCCTACGGGTACAATGAGCAGTTCTTC. Its protein is CASTKAYGYNEQFF.

This clonotype was seen repeatedly, ten times or more. The chain joins TRBV10-3 to TRBJ2-7, with 10 bases fitting TRBD1. Germline-derived CDR1 and CDR2 are ENHRY and SYGVKD. This CDR3 has 15 residues. Losses at the gene ends were 6 bases for V and 3 bases for J; bases not matched to a gene: 8. In DNA, the CDR3 is TGTGCCATCAGCCAGGGACAGGGGCAATACTACGAGCAGTACGTC. Translated: CAISQGQGQYYEQYV.

This clonotype was detected many times. The J gene is TRBJ2-7, the V gene TRBV5-1; 10 bases align to TRBD2. The V segment lost 1 base and the J segment 0 bases; nucleotides outside the gene matches: 1. Per germline, CDR1 SGHRS and CDR2 YFSETQ. CDR3 size: 15 residues. The chain's CDR3 is CASSLWTSGSYEQYF. In nucleotides, the CDR3 is TGCGCCAGCAGCTTGTGGACTAGCGGCTCCTACGAGCAGTACTTC. Supplemented by reference TRBV5-1 and TRBJ2-7, the full variable domain reads KAGVTQTPRYLIKTRGQQVTLSCSPISGHRSVSWYQQTPGQGLQFLFEYFSETQRNKGNFPGRFSGRQFSNSRSEMNVSTLELGDSALYLCASSLWTSGSYEQYFGPGTRLTVT.

This clonotype was seen many times. This chain links TRBV20-1 with TRBJ2-5, with 7 bases lining up with TRBD2. Trimming removed 0 bases from V and 5 bases from J; junction bases left unmatched: 12. Germline loops: CDR1 DFQATT, CDR2 SNEGSKA (reference sequence). The CDR3 length is 16 residues. CDR3 sequence: CSARDSWGGTGETQYF. The CDR3 nucleotides read TGCAGTGCTAGAGATTCTTGGGGAGGGACCGGGGAGACCCAGTACTTC.

This clonotype was seen many times. V and J are TRBV5-4 and TRBJ2-3, with D uncertain. Trimming shortened V by 3 bases and J by 2 bases, and 13 bases separated the two germline ends. CDR1 and CDR2 from the germline V gene are SGHNT and YYREEE (reference sequence). The CDR3 consists of 15 residues. CDR3 sequence reads: CASSYLGSSTDTQYF. CDR3 DNA: TGTGCCAGCAGCTACCTCGGGTCTTCCACAGATACGCAGTATTTT.

This clonotype was detected ten times or more. This chain connects TRBV4-1 to TRBJ1-2; tentatively, D is TRBD1 (5 bases). V was clipped by 0 bases and J by 3 bases, with 14 bases between them. Germline lookup yields CDR1 MGHRA and CDR2 YSYEKL. The CDR3 runs to 16 residues. CDR3 in DNA: TGCGCCAGCAGCCAAGACCTTCCAGGGACCTACTATGGCTACACCTTC. This translates into CASSQDLPGTYYGYTF.

This clonotype was counted ten times or more. The genes are TRBV11-2 and TRBJ2-1; 8 positions agree with TRBD2. The CDR3 consists of 16 residues. Germline loops: CDR1 SGHAT, CDR2 FQNNGV. J lost 4 bases, V lost 5 bases, and 10 bases had no gene match. CDR3 loop: CASSLFGGGSYNEQFF. CDR3 nucleotides: TGTGCCAGCAGCCTCTTCGGGGGGGGGTCATACAATGAGCAGTTCTTC. Based on the CDR3 plus reference TRBV11-2 and TRBJ2-1, the full variable domain is EAGVAQSPRYKIIEKRQSVAFWCNPISGHATLYWYQQILGQGPKLLIQFQNNGVVDDSQLPKDRFSAERLKGVDSTLKIQPAKLEDSAVYLCASSLFGGGSYNEQFFGPGTRLTVL.

A remark on this clonotype: A clone one base away is much larger, so this may be a read error. The chain recombines TRBV30 with TRBJ2-1, with D possibly being TRBD1 or TRBD2 (5 bases each). V lost 4 bases and J lost 9, with 13 bases in between. In germline, CDR1 is GTSNPN, CDR2 SVGIG (reference sequence). This CDR3 is 12 amino acids long. CDR3 bases: TGTGCCTGGAATGGGGGTGGCGTTGAGCAGTTCTTC. Its protein product is CAWNGGGVEQFF.

Only a few counts were recorded for this clonotype. The gene calls are TRBV27 and TRBJ1-1; 8 bases agree with TRBD1. J lost 4 bases, V lost 8 bases, and 12 bases had no gene match. The CDR3 is made up of 15 amino acids. Looked up from germline, CDR1 is MNHEY and CDR2 is SMNVEV (reference sequence). The CDR3 bases are TGTGCCAGCCTGGTCCCGACAGGGGTGGGCACTGAAGCTTTCTTT. This codes for CASLVPTGVGTEAFF.

The table lists this clonotype with many counts. V gene TRBV20-1 combines with J gene TRBJ2-1; 14 nucleotides align to TRBD2. Trimming removed 3 bases from V and 6 bases from J; junction bases left unmatched: 7. Germline CDR1 reads DFQATT; CDR2 reads SNEGSKA (reference sequence). The length of the CDR3 is 16 residues. The DNA for the CDR3 is TGCAGTGCTAGCCCGACTAGCGGGGGGGCGGGCAATGAGCAGTTCTTC. Translating it yields CSASPTSGGAGNEQFF.

This clonotype was counted ten times or more. V usage is TRBV7-3 and J usage is TRBJ2-2; D ambiguous. Trimming pared 3 bases from V and 6 bases from J, leaving 17 bases between. Germline-derived CDR1 and CDR2 are SGHTA and FQGTGA. The CDR3 is 16 amino acids. The CDR3 DNA reads TGTGCCAGCAGCTTTCGGGCCAACCCCCGTGCCGGGGAGCTGTTTTTT. Translation: CASSFRANPRAGELFF.

This clonotype was observed at least ten times. This chain connects TRBV7-2 to TRBJ1-1; D call uncertain. V was trimmed by 5 bases and J by 6 bases, leaving 25 bases between them. Germline V gives CDR1 SGHTA, CDR2 FQGNSA. The CDR3 has 17 residues. In nucleotides, the CDR3 is TGTGCCAGCAGCCTAGGACCCTTCTCGGGTCCGTATCCTGAAGCTTTCTTT. It is translated as CASSLGPFSGPYPEAFF.

This clonotype was detected many times. V usage is TRBV6-2 or TRBV6-3 and J usage is TRBJ2-7, with 7 bases lining up with TRBD1. The CDR3 sequence is 14 residues long. With V trimmed by 6 bases and J by 4 bases, 9 bases remained unmatched. Germline CDR1 and CDR2: MNHEY and SVGEGT. CDR3 amino acids: CASRRTGVGYEQYV. Written as DNA, the CDR3 is TGTGCCAGCAGACGAACAGGGGTAGGGTACGAGCAGTACGTC.